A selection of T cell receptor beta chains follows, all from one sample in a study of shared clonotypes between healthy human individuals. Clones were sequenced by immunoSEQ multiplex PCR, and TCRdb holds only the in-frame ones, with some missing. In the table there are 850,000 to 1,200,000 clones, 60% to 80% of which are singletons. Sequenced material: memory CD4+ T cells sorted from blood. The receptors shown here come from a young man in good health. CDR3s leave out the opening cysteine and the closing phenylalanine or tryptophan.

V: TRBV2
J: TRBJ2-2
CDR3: ASSVTTNTGELF

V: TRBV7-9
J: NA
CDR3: ASSLTGLAGVEQY

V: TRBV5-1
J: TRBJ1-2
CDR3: ASSSQGRGYT

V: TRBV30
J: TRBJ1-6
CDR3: AWRLETDSPLH

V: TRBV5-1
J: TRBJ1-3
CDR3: ASSSTGDSGNTIY

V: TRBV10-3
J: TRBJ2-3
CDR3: AINSGLGVDTQY

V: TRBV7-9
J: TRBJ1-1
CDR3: ASHDWTLAEAF

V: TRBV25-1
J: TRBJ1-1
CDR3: ASSGQVGTEAF

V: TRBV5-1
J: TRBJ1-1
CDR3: ASSPLNIGGSTEAF

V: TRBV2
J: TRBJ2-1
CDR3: ASRIAGGIYNEQF